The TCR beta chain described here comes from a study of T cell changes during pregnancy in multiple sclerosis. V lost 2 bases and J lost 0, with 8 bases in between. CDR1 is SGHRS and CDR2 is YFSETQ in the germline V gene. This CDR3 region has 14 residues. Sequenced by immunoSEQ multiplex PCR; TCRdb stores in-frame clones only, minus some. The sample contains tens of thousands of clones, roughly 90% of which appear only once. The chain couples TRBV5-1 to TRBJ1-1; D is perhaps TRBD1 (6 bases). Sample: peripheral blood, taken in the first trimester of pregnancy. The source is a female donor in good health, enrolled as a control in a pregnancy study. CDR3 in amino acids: CASSFAGVNTEAFF. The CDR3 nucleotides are TGCGCCAGCAGCTTCGCAGGGGTGAACACTGAAGCTTTCTTT.